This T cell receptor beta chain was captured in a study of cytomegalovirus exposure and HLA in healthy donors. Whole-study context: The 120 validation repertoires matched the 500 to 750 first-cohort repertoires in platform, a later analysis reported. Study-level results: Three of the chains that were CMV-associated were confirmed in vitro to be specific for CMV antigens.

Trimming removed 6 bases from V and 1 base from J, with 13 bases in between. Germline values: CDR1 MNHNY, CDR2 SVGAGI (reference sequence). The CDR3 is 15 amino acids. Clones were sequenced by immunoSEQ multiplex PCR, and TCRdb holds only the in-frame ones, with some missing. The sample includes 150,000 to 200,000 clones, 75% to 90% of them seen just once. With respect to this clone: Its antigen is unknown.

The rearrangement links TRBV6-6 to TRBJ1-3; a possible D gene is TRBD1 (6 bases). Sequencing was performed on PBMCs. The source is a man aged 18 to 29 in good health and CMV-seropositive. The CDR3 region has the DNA TGTGCCAGCAGAAACAGGGTGTCTTCTGGAAACACCATATATTTT. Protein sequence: CASRNRVSSGNTIYF.